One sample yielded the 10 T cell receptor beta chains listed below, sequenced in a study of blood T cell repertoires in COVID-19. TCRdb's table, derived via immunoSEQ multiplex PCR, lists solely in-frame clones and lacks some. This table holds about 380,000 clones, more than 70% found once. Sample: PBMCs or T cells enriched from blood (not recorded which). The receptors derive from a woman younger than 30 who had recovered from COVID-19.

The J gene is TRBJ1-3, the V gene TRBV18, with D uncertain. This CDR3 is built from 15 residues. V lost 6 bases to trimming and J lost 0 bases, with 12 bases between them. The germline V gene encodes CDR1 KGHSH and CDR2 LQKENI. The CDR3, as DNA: TGTGCCAGCTCGCAGTCCGCTAGCTCTGGAAACACCATATATTTT. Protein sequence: CASSQSASSGNTIYF.

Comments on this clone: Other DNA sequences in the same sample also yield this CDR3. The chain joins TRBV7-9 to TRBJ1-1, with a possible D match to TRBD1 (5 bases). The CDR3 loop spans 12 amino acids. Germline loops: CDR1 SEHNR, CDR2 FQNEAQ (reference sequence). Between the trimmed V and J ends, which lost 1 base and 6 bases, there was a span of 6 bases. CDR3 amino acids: CASSLGTPEAFF. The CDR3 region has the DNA TGTGCCAGCAGCTTAGGGACACCTGAAGCTTTCTTT.

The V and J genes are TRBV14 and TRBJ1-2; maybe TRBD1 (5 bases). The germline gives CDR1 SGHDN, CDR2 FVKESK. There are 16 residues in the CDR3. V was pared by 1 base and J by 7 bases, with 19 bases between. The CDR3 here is CASSQVGGGGIRGYTF. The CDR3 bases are TGTGCCAGCAGCCAAGTCGGGGGAGGAGGAATTCGTGGCTACACCTTC.

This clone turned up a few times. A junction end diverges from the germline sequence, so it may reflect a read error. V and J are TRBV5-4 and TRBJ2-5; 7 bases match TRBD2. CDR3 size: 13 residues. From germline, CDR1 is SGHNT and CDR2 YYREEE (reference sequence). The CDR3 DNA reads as TGTGCCAGCAGTTTGGGACTACAAGAGACCCAGTACTTC. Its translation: CASSLGLQETQYF.

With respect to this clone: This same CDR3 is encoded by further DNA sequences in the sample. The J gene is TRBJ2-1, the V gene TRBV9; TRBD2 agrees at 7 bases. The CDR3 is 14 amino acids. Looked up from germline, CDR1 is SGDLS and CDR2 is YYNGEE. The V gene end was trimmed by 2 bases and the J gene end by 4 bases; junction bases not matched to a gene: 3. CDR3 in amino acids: CASSVASGYNEQFF. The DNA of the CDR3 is TGTGCCAGCAGCGTCGCTAGCGGTTACAATGAGCAGTTCTTC.

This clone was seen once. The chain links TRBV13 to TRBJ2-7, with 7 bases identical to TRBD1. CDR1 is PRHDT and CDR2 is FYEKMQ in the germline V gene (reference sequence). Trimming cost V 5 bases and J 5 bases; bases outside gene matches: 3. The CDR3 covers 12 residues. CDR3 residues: CASSRTGDEQYF. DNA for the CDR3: TGTGCCAGCAGCCGAACAGGGGACGAGCAGTACTTC.

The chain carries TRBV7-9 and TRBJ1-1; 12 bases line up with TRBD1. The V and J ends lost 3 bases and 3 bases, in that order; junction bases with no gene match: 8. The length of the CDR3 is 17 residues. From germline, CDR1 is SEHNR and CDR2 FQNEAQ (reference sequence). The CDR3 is CASSFRDRGPQDTEAFF. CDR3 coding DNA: TGTGCCAGCAGCTTCCGGGACAGGGGGCCTCAGGACACTGAAGCTTTCTTT.

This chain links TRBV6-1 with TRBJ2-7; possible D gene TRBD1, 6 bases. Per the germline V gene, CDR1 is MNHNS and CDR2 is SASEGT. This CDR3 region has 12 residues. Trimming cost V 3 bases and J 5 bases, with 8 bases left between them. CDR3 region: CASSDRGDEQYF. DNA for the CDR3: TGTGCCAGCAGTGACAGGGGAGACGAGCAGTACTTC.

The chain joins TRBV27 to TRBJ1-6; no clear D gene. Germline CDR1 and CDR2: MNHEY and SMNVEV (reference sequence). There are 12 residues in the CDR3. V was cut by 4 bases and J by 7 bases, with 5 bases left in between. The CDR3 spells CASSSANSPLHF. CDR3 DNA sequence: TGTGCCAGCAGTTCTGCGAATTCACCCCTCCACTTT.

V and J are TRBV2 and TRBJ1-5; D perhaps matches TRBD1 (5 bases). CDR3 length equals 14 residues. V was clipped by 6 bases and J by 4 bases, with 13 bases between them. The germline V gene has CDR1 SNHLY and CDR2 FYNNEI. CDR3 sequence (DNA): TGTGCCAGCAGCATGGACAAAGGGAATCAGCCCCAGCATTTT. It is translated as CASSMDKGNQPQHF.